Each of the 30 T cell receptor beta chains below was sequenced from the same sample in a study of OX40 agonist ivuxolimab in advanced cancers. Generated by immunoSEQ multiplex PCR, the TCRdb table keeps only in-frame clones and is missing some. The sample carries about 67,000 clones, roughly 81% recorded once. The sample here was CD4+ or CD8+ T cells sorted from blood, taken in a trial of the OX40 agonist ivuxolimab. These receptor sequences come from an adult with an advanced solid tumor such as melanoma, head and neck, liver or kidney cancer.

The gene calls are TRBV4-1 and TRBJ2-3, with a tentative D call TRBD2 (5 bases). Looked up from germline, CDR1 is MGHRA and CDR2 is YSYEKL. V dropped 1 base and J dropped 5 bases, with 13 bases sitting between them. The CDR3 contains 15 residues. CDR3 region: CASSQAGVGVDTQYF. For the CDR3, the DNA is TGCGCCAGCAGCCAAGCGGGTGTGGGAGTAGATACGCAGTATTTT.

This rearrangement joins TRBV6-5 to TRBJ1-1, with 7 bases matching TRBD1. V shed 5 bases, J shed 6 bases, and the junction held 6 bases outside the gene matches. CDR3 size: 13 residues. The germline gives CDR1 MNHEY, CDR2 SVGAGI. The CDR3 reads CASSLTGYSEAFF. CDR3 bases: TGTGCCAGCAGTCTGACAGGGTACTCTGAAGCTTTCTTT.

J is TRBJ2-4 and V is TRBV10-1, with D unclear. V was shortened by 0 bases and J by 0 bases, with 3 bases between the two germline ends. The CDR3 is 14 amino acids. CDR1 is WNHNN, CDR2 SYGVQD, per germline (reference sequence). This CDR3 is CASSESIAKNIQYF. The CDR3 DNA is TGCGCCAGCAGTGAGTCTATAGCCAAAAACATTCAGTACTTC.

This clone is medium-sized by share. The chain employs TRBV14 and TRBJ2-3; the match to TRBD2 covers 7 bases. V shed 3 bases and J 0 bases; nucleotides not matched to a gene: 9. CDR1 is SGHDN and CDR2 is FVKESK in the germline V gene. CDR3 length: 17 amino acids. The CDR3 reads CASSHLLAATSTDTQYF. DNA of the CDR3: TGTGCCAGCAGCCATCTTCTAGCGGCTACTAGCACAGATACGCAGTATTTT.

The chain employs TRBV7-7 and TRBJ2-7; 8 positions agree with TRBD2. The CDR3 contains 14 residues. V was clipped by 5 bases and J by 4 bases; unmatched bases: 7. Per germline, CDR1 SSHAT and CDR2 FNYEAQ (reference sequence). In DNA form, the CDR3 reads TGTGCCAGCAGCCCGGGACTAGGGTCGTACGAGCAGTACTTC. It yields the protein CASSPGLGSYEQYF.

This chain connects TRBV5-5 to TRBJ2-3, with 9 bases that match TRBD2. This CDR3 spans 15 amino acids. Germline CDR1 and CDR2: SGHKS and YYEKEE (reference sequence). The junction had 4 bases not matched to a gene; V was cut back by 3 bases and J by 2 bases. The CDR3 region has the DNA TGTGCCAGCAGCTCCCGACTAGCGGACACAGATACGCAGTATTTT. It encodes CASSSRLADTDTQYF.

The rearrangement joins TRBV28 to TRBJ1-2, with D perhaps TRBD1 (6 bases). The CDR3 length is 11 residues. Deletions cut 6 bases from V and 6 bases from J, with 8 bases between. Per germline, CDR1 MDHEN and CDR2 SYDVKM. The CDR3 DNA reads TGTGCCAGCAGGGACAGCGATGGCTACACCTTC. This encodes CASRDSDGYTF.

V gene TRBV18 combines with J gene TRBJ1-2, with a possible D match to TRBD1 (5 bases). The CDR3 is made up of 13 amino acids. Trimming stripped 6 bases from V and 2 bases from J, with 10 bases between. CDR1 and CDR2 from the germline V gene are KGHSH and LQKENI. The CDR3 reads CASSAGKNYGYTF. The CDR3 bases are TGTGCCAGCTCGGCAGGGAAGAACTATGGCTACACCTTC.

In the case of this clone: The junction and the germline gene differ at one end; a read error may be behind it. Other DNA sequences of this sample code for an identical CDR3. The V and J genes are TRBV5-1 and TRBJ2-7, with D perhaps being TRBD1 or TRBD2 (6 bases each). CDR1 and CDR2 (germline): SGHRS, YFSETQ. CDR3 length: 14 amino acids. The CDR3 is CASSLLGGVYEQYF. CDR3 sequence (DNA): TGCGCCAGTAGCTTGTTGGGGGGCGTCTACGAGCAGTACTTC.

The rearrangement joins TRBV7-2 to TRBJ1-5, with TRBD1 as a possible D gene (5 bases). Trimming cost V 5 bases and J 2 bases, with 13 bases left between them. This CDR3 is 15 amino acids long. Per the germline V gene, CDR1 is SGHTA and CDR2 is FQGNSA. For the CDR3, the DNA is TGTGCCAGCAGCCTCAGGTTAGGGGGCAATCAGCCCCAGCATTTT. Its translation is CASSLRLGGNQPQHF.

The CDR3 DNA reads TGTGCCAGCGCCTCCCCTGGAGATACGCAGTATTTT. As protein: CASASPGDTQYF. This chain uses TRBV27 with TRBJ2-3; D is ambiguous. The germline V gene encodes CDR1 MNHEY and CDR2 SMNVEV (reference sequence). The CDR3 extends over 12 amino acids. The germline V and J ends were trimmed by 8 bases and 5 bases, with 11 bases remaining between them.

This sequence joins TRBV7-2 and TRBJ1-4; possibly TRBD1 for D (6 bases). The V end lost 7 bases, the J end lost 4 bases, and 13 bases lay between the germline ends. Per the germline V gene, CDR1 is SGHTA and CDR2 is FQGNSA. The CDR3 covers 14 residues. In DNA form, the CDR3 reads TGTGCCAGCACCCTAGGGGGGTTTAATGAAAAACTGTTTTTT. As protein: CASTLGGFNEKLFF.

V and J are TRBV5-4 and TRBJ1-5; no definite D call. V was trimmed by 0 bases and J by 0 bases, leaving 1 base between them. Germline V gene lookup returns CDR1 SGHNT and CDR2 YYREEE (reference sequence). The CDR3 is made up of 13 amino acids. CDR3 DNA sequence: TGTGCCAGCAGCTTGGGTAGCAATCAGCCCCAGCATTTT. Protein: CASSLGSNQPQHF.

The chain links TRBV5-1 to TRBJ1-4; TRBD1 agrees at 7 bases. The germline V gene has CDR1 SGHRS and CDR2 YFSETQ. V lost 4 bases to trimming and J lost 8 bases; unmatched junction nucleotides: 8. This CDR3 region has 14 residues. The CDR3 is CASSLGTEREKLFF. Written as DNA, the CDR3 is TGCGCCAGCAGCCTCGGGACAGAGAGGGAAAAACTGTTTTTT.

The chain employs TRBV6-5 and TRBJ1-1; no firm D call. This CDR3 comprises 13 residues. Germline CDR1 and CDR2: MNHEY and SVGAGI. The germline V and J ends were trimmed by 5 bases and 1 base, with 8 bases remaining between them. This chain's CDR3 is CASSEGGNTEAFF. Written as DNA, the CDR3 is TGTGCCAGCAGTGAAGGAGGGAACACTGAAGCTTTCTTT.

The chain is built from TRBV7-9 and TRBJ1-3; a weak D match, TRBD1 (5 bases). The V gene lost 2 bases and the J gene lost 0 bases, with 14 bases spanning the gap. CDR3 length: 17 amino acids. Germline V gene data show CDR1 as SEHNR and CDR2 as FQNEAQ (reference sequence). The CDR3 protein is CASSLRGPVGSGNTIYF. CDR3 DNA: TGTGCCAGCAGCTTAAGGGGTCCTGTGGGCTCTGGAAACACCATATATTTT.

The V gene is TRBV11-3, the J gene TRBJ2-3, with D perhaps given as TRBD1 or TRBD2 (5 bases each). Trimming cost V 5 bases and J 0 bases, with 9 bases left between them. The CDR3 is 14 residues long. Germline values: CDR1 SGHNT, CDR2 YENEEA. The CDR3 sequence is CASSARDSTDTQYF. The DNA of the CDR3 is TGTGCCAGCAGCGCTCGGGACAGCACAGATACGCAGTATTTT. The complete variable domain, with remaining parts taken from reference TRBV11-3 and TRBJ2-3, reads EAGVVQSPRYKIIEKKQPVAFWCNPISGHNTLYWYLQNLGQGPELLIRYENEEAVDDSQLPKDRFSAERLKGVDSTLKIQPAELGDSAVYLCASSARDSTDTQYFGPGTRLTVL.

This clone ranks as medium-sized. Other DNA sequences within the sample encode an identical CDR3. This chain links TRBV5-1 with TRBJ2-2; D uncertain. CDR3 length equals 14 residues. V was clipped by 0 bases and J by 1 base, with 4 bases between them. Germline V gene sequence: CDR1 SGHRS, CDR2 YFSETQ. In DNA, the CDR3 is TGCGCCAGCAGCTTGGCGGGGAACACCGGGGAGCTGTTTTTT. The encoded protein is CASSLAGNTGELFF.

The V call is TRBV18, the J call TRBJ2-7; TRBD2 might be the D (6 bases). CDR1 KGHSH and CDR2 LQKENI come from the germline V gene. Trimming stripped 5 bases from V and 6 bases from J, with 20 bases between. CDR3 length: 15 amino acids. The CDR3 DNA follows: TGTGCCAGCTCATTACAGACAGCCCAAGCGGGCGAGCAGTACTTC. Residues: CASSLQTAQAGEQYF.

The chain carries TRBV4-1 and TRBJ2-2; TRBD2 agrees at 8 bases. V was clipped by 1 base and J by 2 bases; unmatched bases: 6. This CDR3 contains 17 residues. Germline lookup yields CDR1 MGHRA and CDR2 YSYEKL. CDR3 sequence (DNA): TGCGCCAGCAGCCAAGTCTTAGCGGGACTAAACACCGGGGAGCTGTTTTTT. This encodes CASSQVLAGLNTGELFF.

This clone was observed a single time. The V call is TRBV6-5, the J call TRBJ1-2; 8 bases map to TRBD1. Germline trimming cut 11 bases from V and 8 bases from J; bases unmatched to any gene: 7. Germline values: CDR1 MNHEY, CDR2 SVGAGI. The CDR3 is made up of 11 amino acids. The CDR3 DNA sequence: TGTGCCTCCACCGGACAGGGCGGCTACACCTTC. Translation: CASTGQGGYTF.

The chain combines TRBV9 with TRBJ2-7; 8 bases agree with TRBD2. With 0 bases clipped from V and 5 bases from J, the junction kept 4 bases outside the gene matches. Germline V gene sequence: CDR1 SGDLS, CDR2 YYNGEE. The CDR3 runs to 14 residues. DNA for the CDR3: TGTGCCAGCAGCGTAGGAGCGGGGGCGGACGAGCAGTACTTC. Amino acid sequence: CASSVGAGADEQYF.

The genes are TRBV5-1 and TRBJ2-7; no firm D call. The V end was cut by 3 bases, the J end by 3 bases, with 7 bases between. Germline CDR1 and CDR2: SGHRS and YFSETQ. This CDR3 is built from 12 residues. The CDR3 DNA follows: TGCGCCAGCAGCTCGACCCACTACGAGCAGTACTTC. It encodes CASSSTHYEQYF.

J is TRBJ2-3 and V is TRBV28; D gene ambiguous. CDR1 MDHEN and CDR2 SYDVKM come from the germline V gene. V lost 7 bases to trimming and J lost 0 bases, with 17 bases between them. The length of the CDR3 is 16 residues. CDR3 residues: CASNSGGSLSTDTQYF. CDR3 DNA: TGTGCCAGCAATTCCGGTGGTAGCCTAAGCACAGATACGCAGTATTTT.

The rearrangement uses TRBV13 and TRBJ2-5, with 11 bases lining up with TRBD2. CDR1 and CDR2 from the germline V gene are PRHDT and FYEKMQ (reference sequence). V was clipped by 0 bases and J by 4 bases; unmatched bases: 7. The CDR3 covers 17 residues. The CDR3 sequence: CASSLGAASGGRETQYF. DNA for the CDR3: TGTGCCAGCAGCTTAGGCGCTGCTAGCGGGGGGAGAGAGACCCAGTACTTC. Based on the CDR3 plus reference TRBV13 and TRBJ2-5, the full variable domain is AAGVIQSPRHLIKEKRETATLKCYPIPRHDTVYWYQQGPGQDPQFLISFYEKMQSDKGSIPDRFSAQQFSDYHSELNMSSLELGDSALYFCASSLGAASGGRETQYFGPGTRLLVL.

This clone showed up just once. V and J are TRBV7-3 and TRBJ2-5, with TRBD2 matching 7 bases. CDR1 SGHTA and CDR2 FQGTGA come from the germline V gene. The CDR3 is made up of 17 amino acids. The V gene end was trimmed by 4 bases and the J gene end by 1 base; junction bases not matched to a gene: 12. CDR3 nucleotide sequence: TGTGCCAGCAGCTCTGGGGGACTACCGCGACTCCAAGAGACCCAGTACTTC. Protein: CASSSGGLPRLQETQYF.

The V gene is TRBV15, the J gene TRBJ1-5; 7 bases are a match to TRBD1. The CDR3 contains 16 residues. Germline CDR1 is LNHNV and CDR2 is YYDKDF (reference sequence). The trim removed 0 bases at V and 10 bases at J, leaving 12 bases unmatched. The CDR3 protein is CATSRDTRNRGGPQHF. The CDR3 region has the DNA TGTGCCACCAGCAGAGATACTAGGAACAGGGGTGGACCCCAGCATTTT. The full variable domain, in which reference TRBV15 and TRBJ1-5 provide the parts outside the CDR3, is DAMVIQNPRYQVTQFGKPVTLSCSQTLNHNVMYWYQQKSSQAPKLLFHYYDKDFNNEADTPDNFQSRRPNTSFCFLDIRSPGLGDTAMYLCATSRDTRNRGGPQHFGDGTRLSIL.

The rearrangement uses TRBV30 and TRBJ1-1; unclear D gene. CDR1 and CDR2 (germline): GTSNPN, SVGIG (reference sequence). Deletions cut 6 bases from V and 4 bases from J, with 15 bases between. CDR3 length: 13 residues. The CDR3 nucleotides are TGTGCCTGTTTAAGGTTCCCGGGCACTGAAGCTTTCTTT. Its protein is CACLRFPGTEAFF. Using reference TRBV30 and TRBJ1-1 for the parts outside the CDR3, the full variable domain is SQTIHQWPATLVQPVGSPLSLECTVEGTSNPNLYWYRQAAGRGLQLLFYSVGIGQISSEVPQNLSASRPQDRQFILSSKKLLLSDSGFYLCACLRFPGTEAFFGQGTRLTVV.

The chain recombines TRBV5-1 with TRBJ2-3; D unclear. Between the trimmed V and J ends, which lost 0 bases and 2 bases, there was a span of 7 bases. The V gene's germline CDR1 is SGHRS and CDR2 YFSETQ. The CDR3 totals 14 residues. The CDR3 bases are TGCGCCAGCAGCTTGGACACCTACACAGATACGCAGTATTTT. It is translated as CASSLDTYTDTQYF.

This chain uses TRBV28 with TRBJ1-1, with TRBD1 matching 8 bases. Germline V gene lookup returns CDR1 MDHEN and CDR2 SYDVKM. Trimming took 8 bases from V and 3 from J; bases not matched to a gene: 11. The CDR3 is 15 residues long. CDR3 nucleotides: TGTGCCAGCGGTAGTACAGGGGGAGGCGACACTGAAGCTTTCTTT. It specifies CASGSTGGGDTEAFF.